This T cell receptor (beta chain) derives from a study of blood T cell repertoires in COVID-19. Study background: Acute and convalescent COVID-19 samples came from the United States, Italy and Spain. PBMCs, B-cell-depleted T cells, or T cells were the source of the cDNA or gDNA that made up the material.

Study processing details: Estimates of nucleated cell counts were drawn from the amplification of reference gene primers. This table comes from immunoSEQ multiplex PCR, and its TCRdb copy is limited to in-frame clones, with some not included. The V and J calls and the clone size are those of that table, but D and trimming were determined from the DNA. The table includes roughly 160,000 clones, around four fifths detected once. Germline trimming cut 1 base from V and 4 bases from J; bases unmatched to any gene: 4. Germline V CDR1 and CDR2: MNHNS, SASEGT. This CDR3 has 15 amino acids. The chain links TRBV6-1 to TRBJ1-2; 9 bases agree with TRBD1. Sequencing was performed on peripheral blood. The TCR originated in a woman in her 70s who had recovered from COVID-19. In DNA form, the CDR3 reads TGTGCCAGCAGTGAAGTCTGGACAGGGGTCTATGGCTACACCTTC. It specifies CASSEVWTGVYGYTF.